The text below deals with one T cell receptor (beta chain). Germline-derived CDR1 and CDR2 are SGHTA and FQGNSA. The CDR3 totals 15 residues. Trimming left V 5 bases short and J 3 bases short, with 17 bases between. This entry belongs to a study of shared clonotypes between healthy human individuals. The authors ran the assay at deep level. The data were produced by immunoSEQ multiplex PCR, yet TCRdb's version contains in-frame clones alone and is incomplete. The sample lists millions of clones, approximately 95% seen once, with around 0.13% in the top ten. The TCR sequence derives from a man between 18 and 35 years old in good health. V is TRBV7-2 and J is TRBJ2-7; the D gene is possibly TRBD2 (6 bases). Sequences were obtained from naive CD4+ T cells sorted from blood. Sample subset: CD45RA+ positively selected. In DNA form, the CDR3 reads TGTGCCAGCAGCCCCCCAGGGAGCGGGCACTACGAGCAGTACTTC. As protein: CASSPPGSGHYEQYF.